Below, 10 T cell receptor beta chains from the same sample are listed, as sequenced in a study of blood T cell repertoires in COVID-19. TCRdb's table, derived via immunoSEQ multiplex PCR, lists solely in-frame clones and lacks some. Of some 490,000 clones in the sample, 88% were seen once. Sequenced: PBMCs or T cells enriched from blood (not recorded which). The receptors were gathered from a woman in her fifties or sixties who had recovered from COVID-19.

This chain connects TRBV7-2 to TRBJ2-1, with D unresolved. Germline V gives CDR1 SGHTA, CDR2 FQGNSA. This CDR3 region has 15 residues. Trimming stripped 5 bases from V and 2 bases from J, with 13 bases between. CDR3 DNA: TGTGCCAGCAGCCTATTTAGTGGTCCCTACAATGAGCAGTTCTTC. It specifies CASSLFSGPYNEQFF.

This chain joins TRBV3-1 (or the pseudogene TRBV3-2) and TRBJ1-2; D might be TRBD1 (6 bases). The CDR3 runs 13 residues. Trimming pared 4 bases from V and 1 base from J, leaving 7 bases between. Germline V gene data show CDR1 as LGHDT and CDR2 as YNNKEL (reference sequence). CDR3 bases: TGTGCCAGCAGCCTGGACAGTAACTATGGCTACACCTTC. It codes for CASSLDSNYGYTF.

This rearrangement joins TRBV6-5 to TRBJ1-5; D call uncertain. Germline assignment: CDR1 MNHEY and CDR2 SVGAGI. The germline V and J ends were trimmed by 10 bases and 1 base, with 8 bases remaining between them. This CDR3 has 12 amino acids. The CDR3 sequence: CAIQRSNQPQHF. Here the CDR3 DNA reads TGTGCCATCCAGAGGAGCAATCAGCCCCAGCATTTT.

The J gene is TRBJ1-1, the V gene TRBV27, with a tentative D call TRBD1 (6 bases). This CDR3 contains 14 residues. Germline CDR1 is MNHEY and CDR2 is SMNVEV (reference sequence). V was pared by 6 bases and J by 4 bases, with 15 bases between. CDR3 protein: CASRGFGQSTEAFF. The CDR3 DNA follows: TGTGCCAGCAGGGGATTCGGACAGAGCACTGAAGCTTTCTTT.

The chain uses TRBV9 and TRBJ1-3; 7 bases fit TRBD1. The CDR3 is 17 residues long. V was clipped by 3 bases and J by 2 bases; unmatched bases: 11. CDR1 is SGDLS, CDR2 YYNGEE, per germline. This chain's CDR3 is CASSDQTGTSTGNTIYF. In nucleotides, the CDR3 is TGTGCCAGCAGCGATCAGACAGGGACATCCACTGGAAACACCATATATTTT.

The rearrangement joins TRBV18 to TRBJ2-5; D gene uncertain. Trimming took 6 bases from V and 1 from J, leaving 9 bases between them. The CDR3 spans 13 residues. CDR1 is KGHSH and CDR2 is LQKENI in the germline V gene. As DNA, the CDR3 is TGTGCCAGCTCGGCGGATCTCCAAGAGACCCAGTACTTC. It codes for CASSADLQETQYF.

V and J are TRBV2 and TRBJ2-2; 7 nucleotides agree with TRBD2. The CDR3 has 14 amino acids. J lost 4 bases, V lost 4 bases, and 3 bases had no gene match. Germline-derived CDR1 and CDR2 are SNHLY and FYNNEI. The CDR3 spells CASSGRGSTGELFF. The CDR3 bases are TGTGCCAGCAGTGGGCGGGGGTCCACCGGGGAGCTGTTTTTT.

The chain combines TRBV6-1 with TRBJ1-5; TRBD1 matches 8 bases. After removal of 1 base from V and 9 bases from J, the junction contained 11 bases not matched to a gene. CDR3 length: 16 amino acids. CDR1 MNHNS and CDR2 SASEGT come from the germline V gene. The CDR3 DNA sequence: TGTGCCAGCAGTGAAGGGGGGACAGGCAGTTTACGGCCCCAGCATTTT. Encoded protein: CASSEGGTGSLRPQHF.

CDR3 DNA sequence: TGTGCCAGCAGCGGCACTCGCGGGGGGGCGATGACGCAGTATTTT. Its protein is CASSGTRGGAMTQYF. This chain uses TRBV7-2 with TRBJ2-3, with 9 bases identical to TRBD2. Germline CDR1 is SGHTA and CDR2 is FQGNSA. CDR3 length: 15 amino acids. With 5 bases clipped from V and 9 bases from J, the junction kept 12 bases outside the gene matches. Full variable domain (remainder filled in from reference TRBV7-2 and TRBJ2-3): GAGVSQSPSNKVTEKGKDVELRCDPISGHTALYWYRQSLGQGLEFLIYFQGNSAPDKSGLPSDRFSAERTGGSVSTLTIQRTQQEDSAVYLCASSGTRGGAMTQYFGPGTRLTVL.

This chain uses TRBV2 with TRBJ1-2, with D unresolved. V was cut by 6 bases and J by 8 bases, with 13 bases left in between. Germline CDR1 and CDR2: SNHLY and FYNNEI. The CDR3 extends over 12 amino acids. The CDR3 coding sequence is TGTGCCAGCAGCCTGGAGGAGGGAGGCTACACCTTC. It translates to CASSLEEGGYTF.